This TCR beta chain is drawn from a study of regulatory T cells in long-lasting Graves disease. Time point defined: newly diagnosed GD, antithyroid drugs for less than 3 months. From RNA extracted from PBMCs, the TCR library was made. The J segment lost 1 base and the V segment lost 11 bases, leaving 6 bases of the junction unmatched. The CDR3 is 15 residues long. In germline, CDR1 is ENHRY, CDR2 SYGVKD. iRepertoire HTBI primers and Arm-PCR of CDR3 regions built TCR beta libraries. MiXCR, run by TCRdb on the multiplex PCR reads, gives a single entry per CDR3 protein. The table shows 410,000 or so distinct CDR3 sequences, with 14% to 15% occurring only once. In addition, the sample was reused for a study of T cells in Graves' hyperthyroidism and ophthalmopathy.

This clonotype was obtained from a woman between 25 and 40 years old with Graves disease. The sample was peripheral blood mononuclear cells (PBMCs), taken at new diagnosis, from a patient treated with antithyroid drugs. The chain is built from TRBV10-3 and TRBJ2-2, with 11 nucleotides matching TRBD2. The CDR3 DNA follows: TGTGCCTCGCAGGGGACTAGCGGGAACACCGGGGAGCTGTTTTTT. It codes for CASQGTSGNTGELFF.